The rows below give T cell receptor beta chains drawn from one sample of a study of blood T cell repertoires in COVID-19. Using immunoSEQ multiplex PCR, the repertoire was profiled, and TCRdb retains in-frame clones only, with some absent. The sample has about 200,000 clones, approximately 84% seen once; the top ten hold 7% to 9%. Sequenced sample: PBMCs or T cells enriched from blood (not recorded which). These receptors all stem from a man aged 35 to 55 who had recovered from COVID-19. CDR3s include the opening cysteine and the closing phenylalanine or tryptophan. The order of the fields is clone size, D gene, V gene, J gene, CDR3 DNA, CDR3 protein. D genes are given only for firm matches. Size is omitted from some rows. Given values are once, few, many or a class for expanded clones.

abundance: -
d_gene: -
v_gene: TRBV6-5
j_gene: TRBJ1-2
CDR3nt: TGTGCCAGCAGTTATGGAGCTAACTATGGCTACACCTTC
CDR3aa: CASSYGANYGYTF

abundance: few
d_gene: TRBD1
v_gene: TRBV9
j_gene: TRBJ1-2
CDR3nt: TGTGCCAGCAGCGCCGACAGGGGCGGGGGCTACACCTTC
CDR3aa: CASSADRGGGYTF

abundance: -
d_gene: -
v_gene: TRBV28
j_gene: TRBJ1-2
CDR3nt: TGTGCCAGCAGTTTAGGGGCACAAAAAATTTATGGCTACACCTTC
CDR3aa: CASSLGAQKIYGYTF

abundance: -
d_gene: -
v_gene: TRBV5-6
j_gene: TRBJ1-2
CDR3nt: TGTGCCAGCAGCTTTCCGGGGAACTATGGCTACACCTTC
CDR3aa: CASSFPGNYGYTF

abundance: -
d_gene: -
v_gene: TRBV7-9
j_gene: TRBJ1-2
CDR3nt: TGTGCCAGCAGCTACTCTGGACAGACATATGGCTACACCTTC
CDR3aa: CASSYSGQTYGYTF

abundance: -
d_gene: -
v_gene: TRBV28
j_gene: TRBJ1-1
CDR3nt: TGTGCCACACGGAGGACTGAAGCTTTCTTT
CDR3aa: CATRRTEAFF

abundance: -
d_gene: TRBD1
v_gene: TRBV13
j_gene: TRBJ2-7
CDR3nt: TGTGCCAGCCACGGAACAGGACAGGGACGCTCCGAGCAGTACTTC
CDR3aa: CASHGTGQGRSEQYF

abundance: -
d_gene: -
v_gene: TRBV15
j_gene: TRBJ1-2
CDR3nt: TGTGCCACCAGCAGAGATCTCCCGGCCAGGGGCTATGGCTACACCTTC
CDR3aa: CATSRDLPARGYGYTF

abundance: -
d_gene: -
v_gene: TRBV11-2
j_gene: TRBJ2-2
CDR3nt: TGTGCCACGGGAAGAGTACAGGGCGACACCGGGGAGCTGTTTTTT
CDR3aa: CATGRVQGDTGELFF

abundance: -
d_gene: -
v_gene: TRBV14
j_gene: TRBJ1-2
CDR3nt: TGTGCCAGCAGCCAAGTGAGGGTTGGGGGCTACACCTTC
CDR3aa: CASSQVRVGGYTF

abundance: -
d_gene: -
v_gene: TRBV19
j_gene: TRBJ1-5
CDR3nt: TGTGCCAGTAGTAGGATTTTTTCGACTGGCAATCAGCCCCAGCATTTT
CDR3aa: CASSRIFSTGNQPQHF

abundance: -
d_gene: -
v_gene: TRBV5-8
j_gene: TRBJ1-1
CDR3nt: TGTGCCAGCAGCTTGGCGGGGAGGACCACTGAAGCTTTCTTT
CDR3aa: CASSLAGRTTEAFF

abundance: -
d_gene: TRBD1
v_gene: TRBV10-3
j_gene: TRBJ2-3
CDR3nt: TGTGCCATCAGAGTTACCGGGACAGGGGTCACAGATACGCAGTATTTT
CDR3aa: CAIRVTGTGVTDTQYF

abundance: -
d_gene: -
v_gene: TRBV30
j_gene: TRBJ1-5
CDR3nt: TGTGCCTGGAGTTTCGGCACCCAGGCCCCCGATCAGCCCCAGCATTTT
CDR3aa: CAWSFGTQAPDQPQHF

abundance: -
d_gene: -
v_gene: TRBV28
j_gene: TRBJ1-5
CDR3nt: TGTGCCAGCAGTTTAATCGGCAGGGCCCACAATCAGCCCCAGCATTTT
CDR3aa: CASSLIGRAHNQPQHF

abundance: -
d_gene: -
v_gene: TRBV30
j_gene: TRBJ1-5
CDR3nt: TGTGCCTGGAGTTTTGGCACAGGTAGCAATCAGCCCCAGCATTTT
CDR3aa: CAWSFGTGSNQPQHF

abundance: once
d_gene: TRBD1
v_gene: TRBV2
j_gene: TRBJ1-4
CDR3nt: TGTGCCAGCAGTCCCGAGGGACAGGGGGGGGAAAAACTGTTTTTT
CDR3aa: CASSPEGQGGEKLFF

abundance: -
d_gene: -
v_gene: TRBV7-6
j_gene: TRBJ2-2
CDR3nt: TGTGCCAGCAGCCGTAGCGGAAACACCGGGGAGCTGTTTTTT
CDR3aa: CASSRSGNTGELFF

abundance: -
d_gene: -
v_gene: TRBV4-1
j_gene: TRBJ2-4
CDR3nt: TGCGCCAGCAGCCAAGACGGTCGACAGTTAAAAAACATTCAGTACTTC
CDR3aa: CASSQDGRQLKNIQYF

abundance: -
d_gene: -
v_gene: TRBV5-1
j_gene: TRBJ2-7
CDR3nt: TGCGCCAGCAGCGGAGATAGATCTTCCTACGAGCAGTACTTC
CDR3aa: CASSGDRSSYEQYF

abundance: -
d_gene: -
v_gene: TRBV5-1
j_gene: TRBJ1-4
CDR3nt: TGCGCCAGCAGCTTGGAACAGGGCCTAAGACTGTTTTTT
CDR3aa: CASSLEQGLRLFF

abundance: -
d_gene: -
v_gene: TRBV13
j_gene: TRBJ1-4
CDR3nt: TGTGCCAGCAGTTGGCAGGGCAGTGAAAAACTGTTTTTT
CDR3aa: CASSWQGSEKLFF

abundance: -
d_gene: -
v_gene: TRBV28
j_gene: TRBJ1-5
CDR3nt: TGTGCCAGCAGTTTTAGGGAAGGGGGTTGGCGCAATCAGCCCCAGCATTTT
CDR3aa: CASSFREGGWRNQPQHF

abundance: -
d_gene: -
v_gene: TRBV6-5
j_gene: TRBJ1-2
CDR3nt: TGTGCCAGCAGACCCGTCCGGCAGGATAACTATGGCTACACCTTC
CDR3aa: CASRPVRQDNYGYTF

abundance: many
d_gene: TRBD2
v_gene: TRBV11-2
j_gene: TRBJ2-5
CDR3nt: TGTGCCAGCAGCTCTAGCGGGTTCGGGGCGGGACAAGAGACCCAGTACTTC
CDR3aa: CASSSSGFGAGQETQYF

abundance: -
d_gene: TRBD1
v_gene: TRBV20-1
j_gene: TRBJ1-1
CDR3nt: TGCAGTGCTATTGAGCAGGGGGCAGGCACTGAAGCTTTCTTT
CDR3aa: CSAIEQGAGTEAFF

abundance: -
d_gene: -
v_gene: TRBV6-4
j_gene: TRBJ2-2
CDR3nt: TGTGCCAGCAGTGACTCATCAGGGAACACCGGGGAGCTGTTTTTT
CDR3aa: CASSDSSGNTGELFF